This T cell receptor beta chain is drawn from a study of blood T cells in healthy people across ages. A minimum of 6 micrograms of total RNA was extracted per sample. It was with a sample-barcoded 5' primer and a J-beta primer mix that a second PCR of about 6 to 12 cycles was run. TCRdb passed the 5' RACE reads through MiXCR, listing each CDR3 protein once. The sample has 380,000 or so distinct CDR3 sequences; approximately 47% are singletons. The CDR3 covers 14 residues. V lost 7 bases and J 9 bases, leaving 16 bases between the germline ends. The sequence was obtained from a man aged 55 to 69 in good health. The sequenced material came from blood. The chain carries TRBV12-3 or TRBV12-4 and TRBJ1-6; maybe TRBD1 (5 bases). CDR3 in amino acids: CASNRGPGTSPLHF. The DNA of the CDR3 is TGTGCCAGCAATAGGGGCCCAGGGACTTCACCCCTCCACTTT.